One and the same sample provided the 8 T cell receptor beta chains below, sequenced in a study of blood T cell repertoires in COVID-19. This table comes from immunoSEQ multiplex PCR, and its TCRdb copy is limited to in-frame clones, with some not included. The sample carries tens of thousands of clones, around nine tenths recorded once. Sample: peripheral blood. The source of these receptors is a woman aged 60-70 years with COVID-19, enrolled during active disease.

This clone was recorded only once. The chain couples TRBV6-2 or TRBV6-3 to TRBJ1-5; perhaps TRBD1 as D (6 bases). This CDR3 has 13 residues. The V and J ends lost 6 bases and 4 bases respectively, with 10 bases between them. Germline V gives CDR1 MNHEY, CDR2 SVGEGT. The CDR3 sequence: CASSQQGNQPQHF. The DNA of the CDR3 is TGTGCCAGCAGCCAGCAGGGGAATCAGCCCCAGCATTTT.

The CDR3 loop reads CASSQDLAVSTDTQYF. The CDR3 nucleotides are TGTGCCAGCAGCCAAGACCTAGCGGTGAGCACAGATACGCAGTATTTT. This chain joins TRBV3-1 (or the pseudogene TRBV3-2) and TRBJ2-3; 7 bases agree with TRBD2. Germline-derived CDR1 and CDR2 are LGHDT and YNNKEL (reference sequence). Losses at the gene ends were 0 bases for V and 0 bases for J; bases not matched to a gene: 3. The CDR3 sequence is 16 residues long.

V gene TRBV15 combines with J gene TRBJ2-1; D is possibly TRBD2 (6 bases). V lost 0 bases and J 8 bases, leaving 14 bases between the germline ends. This CDR3 contains 15 residues. CDR1 LNHNV and CDR2 YYDKDF come from the germline V gene (reference sequence). CDR3 protein: CATSREILAPHEQFF. The CDR3 bases are TGTGCCACCAGCAGAGAAATACTAGCTCCGCATGAGCAGTTCTTC.

The gene calls are TRBV29-1 and TRBJ2-1, with 9 positions matching TRBD1. Germline values: CDR1 SQVTM, CDR2 ANQGSEA. Trimming removed 4 bases from V and 5 bases from J; junction bases left unmatched: 0. The CDR3 has 12 residues. The CDR3 sequence is CSVGQGDNEQFF. DNA for the CDR3: TGCAGCGTTGGACAGGGGGACAATGAGCAGTTCTTC.

The chain recombines TRBV19 with TRBJ2-7; 7 bases are a match to TRBD1. In germline, CDR1 is LNHDA, CDR2 SQIVND (reference sequence). The CDR3 sequence is 15 residues long. The ends lost 4 bases at V and 3 bases at J; junction bases unmatched: 9. The CDR3 region is CASSNTGTADYEQYF. The CDR3 DNA sequence: TGTGCCAGTAGTAATACGGGGACAGCAGACTACGAGCAGTACTTC.

V is TRBV19 and J is TRBJ1-1, with D tentatively TRBD1 (5 bases). This CDR3 is built from 13 residues. Germline lookup yields CDR1 LNHDA and CDR2 SQIVND (reference sequence). V was shortened by 7 bases and J by 0 bases, with 9 bases between the two germline ends. The CDR3 protein is CASNQGMNTEAFF. CDR3 bases: TGTGCCAGTAATCAGGGCATGAACACTGAAGCTTTCTTT.

DNA of the CDR3: TGTGCCAGCAGCTTAGATCGAGAGCATGAAGCTTTCTTT. Amino acids: CASSLDREHEAFF. This chain connects TRBV7-2 to TRBJ1-1; no definite D call. V shed 1 base and J shed 7 bases, with 10 bases lying between them. This CDR3 is 13 amino acids long. Germline V gene sequence: CDR1 SGHTA, CDR2 FQGNSA. The full variable domain, its missing parts supplied by reference TRBV7-2 and TRBJ1-1, is GAGVSQSPSNKVTEKGKDVELRCDPISGHTALYWYRQSLGQGLEFLIYFQGNSAPDKSGLPSDRFSAERTGGSVSTLTIQRTQQEDSAVYLCASSLDREHEAFFGQGTRLTVV.

This clone was observed once. The genes are TRBV30 and TRBJ1-6, with 10 bases aligning to TRBD1. The CDR3 runs to 16 residues. Germline loops: CDR1 GTSNPN, CDR2 SVGIG (reference sequence). V lost 5 bases to trimming and J lost 8 bases; unmatched junction nucleotides: 12. CDR3 sequence reads: CAWADPRDRGYSPLHF. The CDR3 DNA reads as TGTGCCTGGGCAGACCCAAGGGACAGGGGTTATTCACCCCTCCACTTT.